A selection of T cell receptor beta chains follows, all from one sample in a study of blood T cell repertoires in COVID-19. Repertoires were generated with immunoSEQ multiplex PCR, while TCRdb's copy carries only in-frame clones and drops some. The table lists roughly 360,000 clones, approximately 88% of them singletons. Specimen: PBMCs or T cells enriched from blood (not recorded which). The receptors shown here come from a woman aged 25 to 45 with acute COVID-19. The CDR3 runs from the conserved cysteine through the conserved F or W. Each record gives: V gene, J gene, clone size, D gene, CDR3 protein, CDR3 DNA. A D gene is named only where the DNA matches it firmly. A row's size may be missing; if present it is once, few, many or a size class.

TRBV5-8	TRBJ2-2	-	TRBD1	CASSLEDRRTGELFF	TGTGCCAGCAGCTTGGAGGACAGGAGGACCGGGGAGCTGTTTTTT
TRBV28	TRBJ2-7	-	-	CASSRDTYYEQYF	TGTGCCAGCAGCCGTGACACCTACTACGAGCAGTACTTC
TRBV11-2	TRBJ2-7	few	TRBD1	CASTYGSQGAGEQYF	TGTGCCAGCACCTACGGTAGCCAGGGGGCGGGGGAGCAGTACTTC
TRBV7-3	TRBJ2-7	-	TRBD1	CASSSSTGYEQYF	TGTGCCAGCAGCTCTTCGACAGGGTACGAGCAGTACTTC
TRBV4-1	TRBJ2-3	-	TRBD2	CASSQVAGGTDTQYF	TGCGCCAGCAGCCAAGTTGCGGGGGGGACAGATACGCAGTATTTT
TRBV7-9	TRBJ1-1	-	TRBD1	CASSQGQLLNTEAFF	TGTGCCAGCAGCCAGGGACAGCTATTGAACACTGAAGCTTTCTTT
TRBV7-6	TRBJ2-5	-	TRBD2	CASSYGAGVGETQYF	TGTGCCAGCAGTTACGGAGCGGGGGTAGGAGAGACCCAGTACTTC
TRBV6-6	TRBJ1-1	-	-	CASSIQVLNTEAFF	TGTGCCAGCAGTATACAGGTTTTGAACACTGAAGCTTTCTTT
TRBV11-2	TRBJ1-1	-	-	CASSLDPFRTALNTEAFF	TGTGCCAGCAGCTTAGACCCCTTCCGGACAGCATTGAACACTGAAGCTTTCTTT
TRBV6-2/TRBV6-3	TRBJ2-1	few	TRBD2	CASSYEAGGPHEQFF	TGTGCCAGCAGTTATGAGGCGGGGGGGCCACATGAGCAGTTCTTC
TRBV2	TRBJ2-3	-	TRBD2	CASSPIAGGITDTQYF	TGTGCCAGCAGTCCTATAGCGGGGGGGATCACAGATACGCAGTATTTT
TRBV27	TRBJ1-1	-	-	CASSGRRDTEAFF	TGTGCCAGCAGTGGCCGGAGGGACACTGAAGCTTTCTTT
TRBV7-8	TRBJ2-2	-	TRBD1	CASSWDDRGPTGELFF	TGTGCCAGCAGCTGGGACGACAGGGGGCCCACCGGGGAGCTGTTTTTT
TRBV24-1	TRBJ1-1	-	TRBD1	CATSETGVSTEAFF	TGTGCCACCAGTGAAACAGGGGTGAGCACTGAAGCTTTCTTT
TRBV6-5	TRBJ2-7	-	-	CASSLREIYEQYF	TGTGCCAGCAGCCTCCGGGAAATCTACGAGCAGTACTTC
TRBV27	TRBJ2-1	-	-	CASSLGVPGSGEQFF	TGTGCCAGCAGTTTAGGGGTCCCAGGGTCGGGTGAGCAGTTCTTC
TRBV24-1	TRBJ1-5	-	TRBD1	CATSDAGTGGQPQHF	TGTGCCACCAGTGACGCCGGGACAGGGGGCCAGCCCCAGCATTTT
TRBV3-1/TRBV3-2	TRBJ1-1	-	-	CASSQTARTEAFF	TGTGCCAGCAGCCAGACAGCAAGGACTGAAGCTTTCTTT
TRBV11-2	TRBJ2-6	once	-	CASSLGTRGISGANVLTF	TGTGCCAGCAGCTTAGGTACCAGGGGAATCTCTGGGGCCAACGTCCTGACTTTC
TRBV5-4	TRBJ2-1	-	TRBD2	CASSLAKGLAGPNEQFF	TGTGCCAGCAGCTTGGCCAAGGGACTAGCGGGGCCCAATGAGCAGTTCTTC
TRBV3-1/TRBV3-2	TRBJ2-3	-	TRBD2	CASSETGRGEQYF	TGTGCCAGCAGCGAGACTGGGCGGGGGGAGCAGTATTTT
TRBV2	TRBJ2-3	-	TRBD2	CASRERGTSTDTQYF	TGTGCCAGCAGGGAGCGGGGCACTAGCACAGATACGCAGTATTTT
TRBV4-1	TRBJ2-3	-	TRBD2	CASSEGLAGADTQYF	TGCGCCAGCAGCGAGGGACTAGCGGGGGCAGATACGCAGTATTTT
TRBV7-2	TRBJ1-6	-	-	CASSLGASSYNSPLHF	TGTGCCAGCAGCTTAGGTGCGAGCTCCTATAATTCACCCCTCCACTTT
TRBV19	TRBJ1-1	-	-	CASKSRGMNTEAFF	TGTGCCAGTAAATCCCGGGGGATGAACACTGAAGCTTTCTTT
TRBV2	TRBJ2-7	-	-	CASSVAGPGEQYF	TGTGCCAGCAGTGTGGCGGGGCCCGGGGAGCAGTACTTC
TRBV7-3	TRBJ1-2	-	-	CASSLTGVDGYTF	TGTGCCAGCAGCTTAACAGGGGTGGATGGCTACACCTTC
TRBV24-1	TRBJ2-7	-	-	CATSFWTPDGSYQQYF	TGTGCCACCAGTTTTTGGACGCCGGACGGGAGTTATCAGCAGTACTTC
TRBV7-7	TRBJ2-6	-	TRBD2	CASRRPGGSGANVLTF	TGTGCCAGCAGGCGCCCGGGGGGCTCTGGGGCCAACGTCCTGACTTTC
TRBV12-5	TRBJ1-2	-	TRBD1	CASGLVLAGTVGGYTF	TGTGCTAGTGGTTTGGTACTTGCAGGGACAGTTGGTGGCTACACCTTC
TRBV28	TRBJ1-2	-	TRBD1	CASSLNAGGNYGYTF	TGTGCCAGCAGTTTAAACGCAGGGGGGAACTATGGCTACACCTTC
TRBV9	TRBJ1-5	-	-	CASSEGSGQPQHF	TGTGCCAGCAGCGAGGGGTCCGGGCAGCCCCAGCATTTT
TRBV12-5	TRBJ1-2	-	-	CASGQSGDYGYTF	TGTGCTAGTGGTCAGTCGGGGGACTATGGCTACACCTTC
TRBV18	TRBJ2-7	-	-	CASSPRDIGYEQYF	TGTGCCAGCTCACCACGTGACATAGGTTACGAGCAGTACTTC
TRBV29-1	TRBJ2-1	-	TRBD2	CSVDGPSGNEQFF	TGCAGCGTTGATGGGCCTAGCGGTAATGAGCAGTTCTTC
TRBV30	TRBJ1-2	-	-	CAWGMGSRGDGYTF	TGTGCCTGGGGGATGGGTAGCAGGGGAGATGGCTACACCTTC
TRBV27	TRBJ2-7	-	-	CASSRTAGSYEQYF	TGTGCCAGCAGCCGGACTGCTGGCTCCTACGAGCAGTACTTC
TRBV3-1/TRBV3-2	TRBJ2-1	-	-	CASSHQGGNEQFF	TGTGCCAGCAGCCACCAGGGGGGTAATGAGCAGTTCTTC
TRBV5-6	TRBJ1-3	-	-	CASSPPPGAVGNTIYF	TGTGCCAGCAGCCCGCCCCCAGGGGCTGTTGGAAACACCATATATTTT
TRBV3-1/TRBV3-2	TRBJ1-2	-	-	CASSQDDGLYGYTF	TGTGCCAGCAGCCAAGATGACGGACTCTATGGCTACACCTTC
TRBV10-3	TRBJ2-1	-	TRBD1	CAISAPGQGALLSSYNEQFF	TGTGCCATCAGTGCACCGGGACAGGGGGCTCTCCTTAGCTCCTACAATGAGCAGTTCTTC
TRBV2	TRBJ1-3	-	-	CASSTGTRRGYSGNTIYF	TGTGCCAGCAGTACTGGGACACGCAGGGGCTACTCTGGAAACACCATATATTTT
TRBV5-1	TRBJ1-1	-	TRBD1	CASSLNRGLAEAFF	TGCGCCAGCAGCTTGAACAGGGGGCTTGCTGAAGCTTTCTTT
TRBV4-2	TRBJ1-1	-	-	CASSQVQGRTEAFF	TGTGCCAGCAGCCAAGTGCAGGGGCGTACTGAAGCTTTCTTT
TRBV24-1	TRBJ1-2	-	TRBD1	CATSDPLRDRGRHTF	TGTGCCACCAGTGACCCTCTCCGGGACAGGGGGCGCCACACCTTC
TRBV19	TRBJ2-3	-	TRBD2	CASSRAGGTDTQYF	TGTGCCAGTAGTAGGGCGGGGGGGACAGATACGCAGTATTTT
TRBV6-5	TRBJ1-2	-	TRBD1	CASRYRDRGYGYTF	TGTGCCAGCAGATACCGGGACAGGGGCTATGGCTACACCTTC
TRBV2	TRBJ1-1	-	-	CASSASSGVGEAFF	TGTGCCAGCAGTGCGTCGTCAGGGGTCGGGGAAGCTTTCTTT